Each of the 22 T cell receptor beta chains below was sequenced from the same sample in a study of cytomegalovirus exposure and HLA in healthy donors (dated by TCRdb to about 2017). Receptor amplification or capture employed the immunoSEQ multiplex PCR assay. A mixture of 60 forward primers for TCR Vbeta segments and 13 reverse primers for TCR Jbeta segments was used in the multiplex PCR. Imported from immuneACCESS, the table was reduced by TCRdb to in-frame sequences with V and J called. These copies leave out some clones; in studies compared against another copy, an unresolved V gene accounts for under half, and the cause of the remainder is not known. Within this sample are 150,000 or so clones, with approximately 70% of them counted one time only. The ten largest clones add up to 1.6% of the sample. Sequenced material: PBMCs. The receptors here all came from a young woman in good health and CMV-seronegative.

The chain employs TRBV28 and TRBJ2-3; D might be TRBD2 (5 bases). This CDR3 comprises 16 residues. V was cut by 2 bases and J by 2 bases, with 14 bases left in between. CDR1 and CDR2 from the germline V gene are MDHEN and SYDVKM. The CDR3 DNA is TGTGCCAGCAGTTTAGGAGGAGGAGGCTACACAGATACGCAGTATTTT. Amino acid sequence: CASSLGGGGYTDTQYF.

Only a few counts were recorded for this clone. The chain carries TRBV6-1 and TRBJ1-1, with D uncertain. Germline V CDR1 and CDR2: MNHNS, SASEGT. The germline V and J ends were trimmed by 3 bases and 6 bases, with 11 bases remaining between them. The CDR3 loop spans 13 amino acids. This chain's CDR3 is CASSDAGDAEAFF. The DNA of the CDR3 is TGTGCCAGCAGTGATGCGGGCGACGCTGAAGCTTTCTTT.

The chain combines TRBV7-9 with TRBJ1-2, with 7 nucleotides matching TRBD1. J lost 5 bases, V lost 5 bases, and 5 bases had no gene match. Germline assignment: CDR1 SEHNR and CDR2 FQNEAQ (reference sequence). This CDR3 region has 13 residues. The chain's CDR3 is CASSRTGDYGYTF. The CDR3 DNA reads TGTGCCAGCAGCCGGACAGGAGATTATGGCTACACCTTC.

The V gene is TRBV5-1, the J gene TRBJ1-1; maybe TRBD1 (6 bases). This CDR3 region has 13 residues. In germline, CDR1 is SGHRS, CDR2 YFSETQ. V lost 0 bases, J lost 3 bases, and 6 bases lay in between. The CDR3 nucleotides read TGCGCCAGCAGCTTGGGACAGGACACTGAAGCTTTCTTT. It is translated as CASSLGQDTEAFF.

This clone was observed many times. The genes are TRBV28 and TRBJ2-4, with 10 bases aligning to TRBD2. V lost 6 bases and J lost 4; bases outside the gene matches: 3. Germline CDR1 reads MDHEN; CDR2 reads SYDVKM. CDR3 length: 14 residues. In DNA, the CDR3 is TGTGCCAGCAGAGCGGGGGGGTGGAAAAACATTCAGTACTTC. This codes for CASRAGGWKNIQYF.

The count of this clone is one. This chain uses TRBV4-2 with TRBJ1-2, with TRBD1 matching over 8 bases. The trim removed 1 base at V and 6 bases at J, leaving 10 bases unmatched. CDR3 length equals 16 residues. Germline V CDR1 and CDR2: LGHNA, YNFKEQ. In nucleotides, the CDR3 is TGTGCCAGCAGCCAAGGGACCAGGGGGCGGGTTGATGGCTACACCTTC. Translation gives CASSQGTRGRVDGYTF.

The V call is TRBV7-8, the J call TRBJ2-7; tentatively, D is TRBD1 (6 bases). The germline CDR1 and CDR2 sequences are SGHVS and FQNEAQ. The CDR3 loop spans 14 amino acids. With 1 base removed from V and 3 bases from J, the gap between germline ends came to 10 bases. The CDR3 DNA reads as TGTGCCAGCAGCTTAGGTCCAGGGGACTACGAGCAGTACTTC. This codes for CASSLGPGDYEQYF.

The CDR3 DNA follows: TGCGCCAGCAGCCTCCTGACAGACCCGCAGGGGAACACCATATATTTT. Protein product: CASSLLTDPQGNTIYF. The chain uses TRBV4-1 and TRBJ1-3; D perhaps matches TRBD1 (6 bases). The length of the CDR3 is 16 residues. Deletions cut 4 bases from V and 7 bases from J, with 20 bases between. Germline V lookup: CDR1 MGHRA, CDR2 YSYEKL.

This clone was found once. V usage is TRBV19 and J usage is TRBJ2-6, with 12 bases that match TRBD2. Germline lookup yields CDR1 LNHDA and CDR2 SQIVND (reference sequence). The ends lost 4 bases at V and 1 base at J; junction bases unmatched: 5. This CDR3 region has 18 residues. The CDR3 sequence: CASSTRLAGDSGANVLTF. As DNA, the CDR3 is TGTGCCAGTAGTACTCGACTAGCGGGAGATTCTGGGGCCAACGTCCTGACTTTC.

This clone was counted between two and nine times. This chain joins TRBV5-4 and TRBJ2-1; 7 nucleotides align to TRBD2. The germline V gene encodes CDR1 SGHNT and CDR2 YYREEE (reference sequence). Trimming at V came to 1 base and at J to 3 bases, leaving 7 bases not matched to a gene. The CDR3 is 16 residues long. In nucleotides, the CDR3 is TGTGCCAGCAGCTTGTTCGCGGGAGAAGTCTACAATGAGCAGTTCTTC. As protein: CASSLFAGEVYNEQFF. The full variable domain, with the rest looked up from reference TRBV5-4 and TRBJ2-1, is ETGVTQSPTHLIKTRGQQVTLRCSSQSGHNTVSWYQQALGQGPQFIFQYYREEENGRGNFPPRFSGLQFPNYSSELNVNALELDDSALYLCASSLFAGEVYNEQFFGPGTRLTVL.

This sequence joins TRBV18 and TRBJ1-2, with D uncertain. V gave up 1 base and J gave up 6 bases, with 21 bases separating them. The CDR3 loop spans 17 amino acids. Germline-derived CDR1 and CDR2 are KGHSH and LQKENI. The CDR3 here is CASSPLRGSREQDGYTF. For the CDR3, the DNA is TGTGCCAGCTCACCACTAAGAGGTAGTCGGGAACAAGATGGCTACACCTTC.

This clone has a handful of counts. The chain carries TRBV4-2 and TRBJ1-3; possibly TRBD1 for D (5 bases). Germline V gene sequence: CDR1 LGHNA, CDR2 YNFKEQ. Trimming removed 4 bases from V and 4 bases from J, with 14 bases in between. The CDR3 loop spans 15 amino acids. CDR3 sequence reads: CASSRVQEFGNTIYF. The CDR3 nucleotides read TGTGCCAGCAGCCGTGTACAGGAATTCGGAAACACCATATATTTT.

This clone was observed a single time. J is TRBJ1-5 and V is TRBV7-8; D might be TRBD1 (5 bases). V was cut by 6 bases and J by 4 bases, with 13 bases left in between. CDR1 and CDR2 from the germline V gene are SGHVS and FQNEAQ. This CDR3 region has 14 residues. The chain's CDR3 is CASSGDDSNQPQHF. The DNA of the CDR3 is TGTGCCAGCAGTGGGGATGACAGTAATCAGCCCCAGCATTTT.

This clone was counted only a few times. The chain employs TRBV19 and TRBJ1-1, with 7 bases matching TRBD1. The CDR3 contains 15 residues. The germline gives CDR1 LNHDA, CDR2 SQIVND (reference sequence). The trim removed 4 bases at V and 0 bases at J, leaving 5 bases unmatched. CDR3 coding DNA: TGTGCCAGTAGTACCTTACAGGGGATGAACACTGAAGCTTTCTTT. This encodes CASSTLQGMNTEAFF. The entire variable domain, with the rest obtained from reference TRBV19 and TRBJ1-1, is as follows: DGGITQSPKYLFRKEGQNVTLSCEQNLNHDAMYWYRQDPGQGLRLIYYSQIVNDFQKGDIAEGYSVSREKKESFPLTVTSAQKNPTAFYLCASSTLQGMNTEAFFGQGTRLTVV.

This chain uses TRBV7-3 with TRBJ2-5, with D uncertain. The J call could be wrong; TRBJ2-7 is a better fit for the DNA end. CDR1 SGHTA and CDR2 FQGTGA come from the germline V gene. This CDR3 spans 12 amino acids. In DNA, the CDR3 is TGTGCCAGCGGCCCTAGCTCCTACGAGCAGTACTTC. Translated: CASGPSSYEQYF.

This clone came up a few times. V gene TRBV11-3 combines with J gene TRBJ1-3, with D possibly being TRBD1 (6 bases). Trimming shortened V by 8 bases and J by 0 bases, and 11 bases separated the two germline ends. This CDR3 region has 14 residues. Germline lookup yields CDR1 SGHNT and CDR2 YENEEA. DNA of the CDR3: TGTGCCAGCGCTAGAGGGGGCTCTGGAAACACCATATATTTT. Its protein is CASARGGSGNTIYF.

The chain employs TRBV13 and TRBJ1-1; perhaps TRBD1 as D (5 bases). CDR3 length: 13 residues. CDR1 PRHDT and CDR2 FYEKMQ come from the germline V gene (reference sequence). V lost 7 bases, J lost 6 bases, and 15 bases lay in between. The CDR3 bases are TGTGCCAGCACCCGGGGGGGGGTCCCTGAAGCTTTCTTT. This encodes CASTRGGVPEAFF.

The V and J genes are TRBV7-2 and TRBJ2-7; the match to TRBD2 covers 13 bases. In germline, CDR1 is SGHTA, CDR2 FQGNSA. The CDR3 contains 17 residues. After removal of 2 bases from V and 3 bases from J, the junction contained 7 bases not matched to a gene. The CDR3 DNA reads as TGTGCCAGCAGCTTAATGGTACTAGCGGGGGGGGGCTACGAGCAGTACTTC. Translating gives CASSLMVLAGGGYEQYF. Using reference TRBV7-2 and TRBJ2-7 for the parts outside the CDR3, the full variable domain is GAGVSQSPSNKVTEKGKDVELRCDPISGHTALYWYRQSLGQGLEFLIYFQGNSAPDKSGLPSDRFSAERTGGSVSTLTIQRTQQEDSAVYLCASSLMVLAGGGYEQYFGPGTRLTVT.

The chain employs TRBV27 and TRBJ2-1; 7 bases fit TRBD2. Germline CDR1 reads MNHEY; CDR2 reads SMNVEV (reference sequence). The junction had 2 bases not matched to a gene; V was cut back by 8 bases and J by 1 base. The CDR3 is 13 amino acids. CDR3 loop: CASWGGSYNEQFF. In nucleotides, the CDR3 is TGTGCCAGCTGGGGGGGGTCCTACAATGAGCAGTTCTTC.

The chain is built from TRBV5-1 and TRBJ2-1; 9 bases line up with TRBD2. The V and J ends lost 0 bases and 5 bases, in that order; junction bases with no gene match: 15. CDR1 is SGHRS and CDR2 is YFSETQ in the germline V gene. CDR3 length: 19 amino acids. CDR3 DNA: TGCGCCAGCAGCTTGGTAGCGGGGGTTGATCGGAGACGCAACAATGAGCAGTTCTTC. Encoded protein: CASSLVAGVDRRRNNEQFF.

Only a few counts were recorded for this clone. The rearrangement joins TRBV29-1 to TRBJ2-5, with D possibly being TRBD2 (5 bases). Trimming cost V 4 bases and J 2 bases, with 11 bases left between them. This CDR3 is built from 13 residues. Germline CDR1 SQVTM, CDR2 ANQGSEA. The CDR3 nucleotides are TGCAGCGTTGTTTCGAGGGTACAAGAGACCCAGTACTTC. Encoded protein: CSVVSRVQETQYF. Complete variable domain (other parts from reference TRBV29-1 and TRBJ2-5): SAVISQKPSRDICQRGTSLTIQCQVDSQVTMMFWYRQQPGQSLTLIATANQGSEATYESGFVIDKFPISRPNLTFSTLTVSNMSPEDSSIYLCSVVSRVQETQYFGPGTRLLVL.

The genes are TRBV28 and TRBJ2-7; D not certain. CDR1 and CDR2 (germline): MDHEN, SYDVKM. Deletions cut 8 bases from V and 2 bases from J, with 7 bases between. The CDR3 runs to 11 residues. Here the CDR3 DNA reads TGTGCCAGCGGGCCGACCTACGAGCAGTACTTC. Its protein is CASGPTYEQYF.